The sequence of this T cell receptor (beta chain) was determined in a study of Ad26.COV2.S vaccination and SARS-CoV-2 variants. Overall study context: Ad26.COV2.S was injected intramuscularly once or twice, 56 days apart. Study outcomes and limitations: Spike-specific TCR breadth in vaccine recipients exceeded that seen in placebo recipients. Placebo recipients and vaccine recipients were similar in non-spike TCR breadth.

Produced via immunoSEQ multiplex PCR; TCRdb's table is partial and in-frame only. The sample records 440,000 or so clones, about 92% being singletons. In regard to this clone: Its cognate antigen is unknown.

The treatment was: some 19 received Ad26.COV2.S at low or high dose, single or two shots; five or six received placebo; per-sample allocation not given. It was on day 63 after the first vaccine or placebo injection that samples were taken. This vaccine is an Ad26 vector that expresses the Wuhan-strain SARS-CoV-2 spike. Germline values: CDR1 SNHLY, CDR2 FYNNEI. V shed 3 bases, J shed 5 bases, and the junction held 6 bases outside the gene matches. This CDR3 comprises 15 residues. Here the sequenced sample was peripheral blood, taken in a trial of Ad26.COV2.S vaccine versus placebo. The TCR comes from a person aged 18-65 years who received the Ad26.COV2.S COVID-19 vaccine or a placebo. This chain uses TRBV2 with TRBJ2-2; 7 nucleotides line up with TRBD2. The CDR3 reads CASSEGLAETGELFF. The CDR3 DNA reads TGTGCCAGCAGTGAGGGGCTAGCGGAAACCGGGGAGCTGTTTTTT.